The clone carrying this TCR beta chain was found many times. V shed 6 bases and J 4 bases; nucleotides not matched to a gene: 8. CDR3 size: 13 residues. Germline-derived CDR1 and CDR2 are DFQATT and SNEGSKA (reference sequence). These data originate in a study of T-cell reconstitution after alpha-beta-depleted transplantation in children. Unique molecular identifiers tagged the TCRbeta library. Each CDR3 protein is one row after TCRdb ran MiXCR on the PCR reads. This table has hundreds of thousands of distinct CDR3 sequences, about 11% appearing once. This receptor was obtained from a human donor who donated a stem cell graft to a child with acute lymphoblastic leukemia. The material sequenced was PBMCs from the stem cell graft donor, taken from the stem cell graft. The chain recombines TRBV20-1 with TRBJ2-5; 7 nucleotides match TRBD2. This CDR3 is CSARRGGGETQYF. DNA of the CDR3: TGCAGTGCCCGGCGCGGGGGAGGAGAGACCCAGTACTTC.